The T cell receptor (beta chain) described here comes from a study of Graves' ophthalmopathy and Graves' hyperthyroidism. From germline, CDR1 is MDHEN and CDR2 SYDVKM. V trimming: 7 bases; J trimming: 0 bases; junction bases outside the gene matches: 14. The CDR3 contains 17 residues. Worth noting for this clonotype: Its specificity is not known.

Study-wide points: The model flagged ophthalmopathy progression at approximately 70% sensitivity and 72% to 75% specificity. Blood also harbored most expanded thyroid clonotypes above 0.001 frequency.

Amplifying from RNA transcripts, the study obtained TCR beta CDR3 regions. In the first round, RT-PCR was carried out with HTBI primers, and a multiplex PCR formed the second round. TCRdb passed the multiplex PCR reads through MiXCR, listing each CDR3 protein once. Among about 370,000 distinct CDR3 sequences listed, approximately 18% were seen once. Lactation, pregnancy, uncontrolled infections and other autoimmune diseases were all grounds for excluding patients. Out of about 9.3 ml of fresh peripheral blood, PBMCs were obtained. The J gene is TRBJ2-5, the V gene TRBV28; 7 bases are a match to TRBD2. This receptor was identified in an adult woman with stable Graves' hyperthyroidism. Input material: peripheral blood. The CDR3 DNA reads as TGTGCCAGCATGAGATTAAGCGGGACCCCGTACCAAGAGACCCAGTACTTC. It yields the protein CASMRLSGTPYQETQYF. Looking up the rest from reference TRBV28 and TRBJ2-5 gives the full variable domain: DVKVTQSSRYLVKRTGEKVFLECVQDMDHENMFWYRQDPGLGLRLIYFSYDVKMKEKGDIPEGYSVSREKKERFSLILESASTNQTSMYLCASMRLSGTPYQETQYFGPGTRLLVL.